This T cell receptor (beta chain) was recovered during a study of cytomegalovirus exposure and HLA in healthy donors. Study outcomes and limitations: Rates of TCR association differed by HLA locus in a later analysis, with DRB1 highest and HLA-C lowest. The study listed 150 to 200 cytomegalovirus-associated TCR beta chains. Segments of the TCR beta V type were, in most cases, productive about 87% or about 30% of the time in an earlier analysis.

Nominally healthy donors provided the samples, though records likely missed some immune exposures. As for this clone: Its specificity is not known.

Germline trimming cut 5 bases from V and 5 bases from J; bases unmatched to any gene: 4. Germline lookup yields CDR1 SGHTA and CDR2 FQGNSA. The CDR3 has 14 amino acids. This PCR relied on a set of 60 Vbeta primers and 13 Jbeta primers. Libraries were prepared by immunoSEQ multiplex PCR; TCRdb keeps only in-frame clonotypes and omits some of them. The sample comprises roughly 97,000 clones, 10% of which are singletons, and 5.8% rests with the top ten. The receptor's source is a man aged 35 to 55 in good health and CMV-seropositive. The sample was PBMCs. The rearrangement uses TRBV7-2 and TRBJ2-5, with TRBD1 identical over 11 bases. The CDR3 region is CASSLDRGRETQYF. In DNA form, the CDR3 reads TGTGCCAGCAGCCTGGACAGGGGGCGCGAGACCCAGTACTTC.